The rows below give T cell receptor beta chains drawn from one sample of a study of long-term antiretroviral therapy in people with HIV. Profiling relied on immunoSEQ multiplex PCR, and the TCRdb table lists in-frame clones only, not all of them. Of fewer than 20,000 clones listed, approximately 80% are singletons. The sample consisted of unsorted PBMCs, taken 0.3 years before starting antiretroviral therapy. The origin of the receptors is a man over 45 with HIV. The CDR3 runs from the conserved cysteine through the conserved F or W. A D gene is named only where the DNA matches it firmly. The listing skips clone size in some rows; elsewhere it reads once, few, many or a size class.

j_gene	d_gene	abundance	v_gene	CDR3aa	CDR3nt
TRBJ2-3	TRBD1	NA	TRBV6-1	CASRTDRGSTDTQYF	TGTGCCAGCAGGACGGACAGGGGGAGCACAGATACGCAGTATTTT
TRBJ2-5	NA	NA	TRBV18	CASSGVETQYF	TGTGCCAGCTCAGGAGTGGAGACCCAGTACTTC
TRBJ2-3	TRBD2	NA	TRBV10-3	CAIRGLAGAFTDTQYF	TGTGCCATCAGGGGGCTAGCGGGGGCTTTCACAGATACGCAGTATTTT
TRBJ1-1	NA	once	TRBV7-2	CASRFGVFSRDTNTEAFF	TGTGCCAGCAGATTTGGGGTCTTTTCCCGGGACACAAACACTGAAGCTTTCTTT
TRBJ2-1	TRBD2	NA	TRBV10-3	CAISEYTLAGGHNEQFF	TGTGCCATCAGTGAGTACACCCTAGCGGGGGGTCACAATGAGCAGTTCTTC
TRBJ1-6	NA	medium-sized	TRBV14	CASSLAWGNSPLHF	TGTGCCAGCAGCCTAGCCTGGGGTAATTCACCCCTCCACTTT
TRBJ1-3	NA	NA	TRBV2	CASSGVLAWTAKRASGNTIYF	TGTGCCAGCAGTGGGGTTCTCGCCTGGACCGCTAAGAGGGCCTCTGGAAACACCATATATTTT
TRBJ2-7	NA	NA	TRBV27	CASVLTSRGSYEQYF	TGTGCCAGCGTACTAACTAGTCGGGGCTCCTACGAGCAGTACTTC
TRBJ2-7	NA	NA	TRBV2	CASSLNSYEQYF	TGTGCCAGCAGTCTAAACTCCTACGAGCAGTACTTC
TRBJ2-7	NA	NA	TRBV21-1	CASSNGSGESHEQYF	TGTGCCAGCAGCAACGGCTCGGGAGAATCGCACGAGCAGTACTTC
TRBJ1-2	NA	NA	TRBV7-2	CASSLAEGLNYGYTF	TGTGCCAGCAGCTTAGCGGAGGGACTTAATTATGGCTACACCTTC
TRBJ1-4	NA	NA	TRBV28	CASSLGRAEEKLFF	TGTGCCAGCAGTTTAGGGAGGGCGGAGGAAAAACTGTTTTTT
TRBJ1-5	NA	NA	TRBV28	CASSSPGTLSYSNQPQHF	TGTGCCAGCAGTTCCCCCGGGACACTCTCATATAGCAATCAGCCCCAGCATTTT
TRBJ1-5	NA	NA	TRBV30	CAWSASPEEPQHF	TGTGCCTGGAGTGCATCACCCGAGGAGCCCCAGCATTTT
TRBJ2-5	NA	NA	TRBV11-2	CASSLGAGAPKKGTQYF	TGTGCCAGCAGCTTAGGTGCGGGGGCCCCAAAAAAAGGGACCCAGTACTTC
TRBJ1-1	NA	NA	TRBV5-1	CASSLNRGADEAFF	TGCGCCAGCAGCTTGAATAGGGGCGCAGATGAAGCTTTCTTT
TRBJ2-5	NA	NA	TRBV5-1	CASSELEETQYF	TGCGCCAGCTCCGAACTAGAAGAGACCCAGTACTTC
TRBJ2-1	NA	once	TRBV19	CASSIQGSYNEQFF	TGTGCCAGTAGTATTCAGGGTTCCTACAATGAGCAGTTCTTC
TRBJ2-2	TRBD1	NA	TRBV7-9	CASSLMTGGTGELFF	TGTGCCAGCAGCTTAATGACAGGGGGGACCGGGGAGCTGTTTTTT
TRBJ2-3	NA	few	TRBV10-1	CASSESPDTQYF	TGCGCCAGCAGTGAGTCACCAGATACGCAGTATTTT
TRBJ2-7	TRBD2	NA	TRBV4-1	CASSQGIAGAISYEQYF	TGCGCCAGCAGCCAAGGGATAGCGGGGGCGATCTCCTACGAGCAGTACTTC
TRBJ2-1	TRBD1	NA	TRBV5-1	CASSSSRGLYNEQFF	TGCGCCAGCAGCTCAAGCAGGGGGCTTTACAATGAGCAGTTCTTC
TRBJ2-2	TRBD2	once	TRBV11-3	CASSLLRGGGTGELFF	TGTGCCAGCAGCTTATTGCGGGGGGGCGGAACCGGGGAGCTGTTTTTT
TRBJ2-7	TRBD1	NA	TRBV27	CASSRQGPYEQYF	TGTGCCAGCAGTCGACAGGGTCCATACGAGCAGTACTTC
TRBJ2-5	NA	NA	TRBV10-2	CASSGMYQETQYF	TGCGCCAGCAGTGGAATGTACCAAGAGACCCAGTACTTC
TRBJ2-4	TRBD2	NA	TRBV11-2	CASSAASGLAKNIQYF	TGTGCCAGCAGCGCCGCTAGCGGGTTAGCCAAAAACATTCAGTACTTC
TRBJ1-2	NA	once	TRBV7-9	CATGGGNYGYTF	TGTGCCACTGGGGGGGGCAACTATGGCTACACCTTC
TRBJ1-6	TRBD1	NA	TRBV6-5	CASRGQGNSPLHF	TGTGCCAGCAGAGGACAGGGCAATTCACCCCTCCACTTT
TRBJ2-7	TRBD2	NA	TRBV7-2	CASTRGSGGNYEQYF	TGTGCCAGCACCCGGGGAAGCGGGGGGAACTACGAGCAGTACTTC
TRBJ2-1	NA	NA	TRBV25-1	CASSDSGPADTEQFF	TGTGCCAGCAGTGATAGTGGACCGGCGGACACTGAGCAGTTCTTC
TRBJ2-1	NA	NA	TRBV6-5	CASSYSPGAVEQFF	TGTGCCAGCAGTTACTCACCAGGGGCGGTTGAGCAGTTCTTC
TRBJ2-6	NA	once	TRBV4-3	CASSQGGSTTGANVLTF	TGCGCCAGCAGCCAGGGGGGCTCAACCACTGGGGCCAACGTCCTGACTTTC
TRBJ1-3	NA	NA	TRBV28	CASSYIRSGGTPGNTIYF	TGTGCCAGCAGTTATATCCGATCCGGAGGAACCCCAGGAAACACCATATATTTT
TRBJ2-7	TRBD2	NA	TRBV28	CASSFGSGPYEQYF	TGTGCCAGCAGTTTCGGTAGCGGGCCTTACGAGCAGTACTTC
TRBJ2-1	NA	NA	TRBV10-3	CAIREGASSYEQFF	TGTGCCATCAGGGAGGGGGCCTCCTCGTATGAGCAGTTCTTC
TRBJ2-7	NA	NA	TRBV7-6	CASSLAGGAYEQYF	TGTGCCAGCAGCTTAGCGGGGGGTGCCTACGAGCAGTACTTC
TRBJ2-5	NA	NA	TRBV5-1	CASSLARETQYF	TGCGCCAGCAGCTTGGCCCGAGAGACCCAGTACTTC
TRBJ1-5	NA	NA	TRBV6-5	CASSYQENQPQHF	TGTGCCAGCAGTTACCAGGAGAATCAGCCCCAGCATTTT
TRBJ1-1	NA	NA	TRBV30	CASGSGVLNTEAFF	TGTGCCAGTGGGTCGGGGGTATTGAACACTGAAGCTTTCTTT
TRBJ1-5	NA	NA	TRBV2	CASRFDRSGGTQPQHF	TGTGCCAGCAGGTTTGACAGATCCGGAGGGACTCAGCCCCAGCATTTT
TRBJ2-5	NA	NA	TRBV10-2	CASSTSTRQETQYF	NA
TRBJ2-3	NA	NA	TRBV5-6	CASSLDQRTQYF	TGTGCCAGCAGCTTGGATCAGCGTACGCAGTATTTT
TRBJ2-6	TRBD1	few	TRBV10-3	CAIGDRSSGANVLTF	TGTGCCATCGGGGACAGGAGCTCTGGGGCCAACGTCCTGACTTTC
TRBJ2-1	NA	NA	TRBV15	CATTPRGHNEQFF	TGTGCCACCACCCCCCGGGGGCACAATGAGCAGTTCTTC
TRBJ2-2	NA	NA	TRBV5-8	CASSQTPNTGELFF	TGTGCCAGCAGCCAGACACCGAACACCGGGGAGCTGTTTTTT
TRBJ2-1	NA	NA	TRBV27	CASSLSLGANEQFF	TGTGCCAGCAGTTTATCGTTGGGGGCCAATGAGCAGTTCTTC
TRBJ1-1	NA	NA	TRBV18	CASSPPRVGSTEAFF	TGTGCCAGCTCACCCCCCCGAGTGGGGAGCACTGAAGCTTTCTTT
TRBJ2-7	TRBD2	NA	TRBV10-3	CAISARGTSEGEQYF	TGTGCCATCAGTGCTCGAGGGACTAGCGAGGGCGAGCAGTACTTC
TRBJ2-1	NA	once	TRBV11-3	CASSLGQPHFF	TGTGCCAGCAGCTTAGGTCAACCCCATTTCTTC
TRBJ2-1	TRBD2	NA	TRBV28	CASRSASLRERGKNEQFF	TGTGCCAGCAGATCTGCCAGTTTGCGGGAGCGGGGTAAGAATGAGCAGTTCTTC
TRBJ1-2	NA	NA	TRBV11-2	CASSHTGYGYTF	TGTGCCAGCAGCCACACGGGATATGGCTACACCTTC
TRBJ2-7	NA	NA	TRBV10-3	CANDERNTYEQYF	TGTGCCAACGACGAGCGGAATACCTACGAGCAGTACTTC
TRBJ1-6	NA	NA	TRBV7-9	CASSLAGDSPLHF	TGTGCCAGCAGCTTAGCGGGAGATTCACCCCTCCACTTT
TRBJ1-1	NA	NA	TRBV18	CASSPLTSTFMNTEAFF	TGTGCCAGCTCACCGCTAACTTCGACTTTCATGAACACTGAAGCTTTCTTT
TRBJ2-1	TRBD2	NA	TRBV2	CASTWTSGTHNEQFF	TGTGCCAGCACCTGGACTAGCGGGACCCACAATGAGCAGTTCTTC
TRBJ2-7	NA	NA	TRBV6-5	CASSYSMEGREQYF	TGTGCCAGCAGTTACTCGATGGAAGGGAGGGAGCAGTACTTC